The rows below give T cell receptor beta chains drawn from one sample of a study of blood T cell repertoires in COVID-19. Using immunoSEQ multiplex PCR, the repertoire was profiled, and TCRdb retains in-frame clones only, with some absent. The repertoire has 200,000 to 300,000 clones, roughly nine tenths of them found once; the top ten carry roughly 3.9%. Sequencing was carried out using peripheral blood. Receptors originate from a man in his 60s who had recovered from COVID-19. The CDR3 runs from the conserved cysteine through the conserved F or W. A D gene is named only where the DNA matches it firmly. The size entry is marked missing in some rows and otherwise reads once, few, many or a size class.

V,length,size,J,D,CDR3,DNA
TRBV13,14,-,TRBJ2-2,-,CASSLGLYTGELFF,TGTGCCAGCAGCTTAGGACTCTACACCGGGGAGCTGTTTTTT
TRBV5-5,14,-,TRBJ1-4,-,CASSSRQDNEKLFF,TGTGCCAGCAGCTCTAGACAGGATAATGAAAAACTGTTTTTT
TRBV12-3/TRBV12-4,13,-,TRBJ1-1,-,CASSPREATEAFF,TGTGCCAGCAGCCCTAGGGAGGCCACTGAAGCTTTCTTT
TRBV11-2,16,once,TRBJ2-7,-,CASSLVVGVLSYEQYF,TGTGCCAGCAGCTTAGTTGTTGGAGTCCTCTCCTACGAGCAGTACTTC
TRBV12-5,13,-,TRBJ2-3,-,CASGWGLPETQYF,TGTGCTAGTGGTTGGGGACTCCCAGAAACGCAGTATTTT
TRBV7-2,16,-,TRBJ2-2,TRBD2,CASSFILAGGPGELFF,TGTGCCAGCAGCTTTATATTAGCGGGGGGGCCCGGGGAGCTGTTTTTT
TRBV18,17,-,TRBJ2-7,-,CASSPNDRRIVKREQYF,TGTGCCAGCTCACCGAATGACAGGAGGATCGTAAAGAGGGAGCAGTACTTC
TRBV7-2,13,few,TRBJ2-7,-,CASSLAPGYEQYF,TGTGCCAGCAGCTTAGCGCCCGGCTACGAGCAGTACTTC
TRBV7-5,19,-,TRBJ2-1,-,CARSLVGASGGWIGNEQFF,TGTGCCAGAAGCTTAGTTGGCGCTAGCGGGGGGTGGATTGGGAATGAGCAGTTCTTC
TRBV25-1,16,-,TRBJ2-7,TRBD1,CASSEQGAQGNYEQYF,TGTGCCAGCAGTGAACAGGGGGCTCAGGGGAACTACGAGCAGTACTTC
TRBV29-1,13,-,TRBJ1-5,-,CSVGGGSYQPQHF,TGCAGCGTTGGCGGGGGGTCGTATCAGCCCCAGCATTTT
TRBV19,13,few,TRBJ2-1,-,CASSIDIYNEQFF,TGTGCCAGTAGTATAGACATTTACAATGAGCAGTTCTTC
TRBV27,14,once,TRBJ2-5,-,CASSLWAGQETQYF,TGTGCCAGCAGTTTATGGGCCGGACAAGAGACCCAGTACTTC
TRBV27,16,few,TRBJ2-3,TRBD2,CASSRSDGGAPDTQYF,TGTGCCAGCAGTCGGTCGGACGGGGGGGCCCCAGATACGCAGTATTTT
TRBV19,16,-,TRBJ2-1,TRBD1,CASSIPTGGLTNEQFF,TGTGCCAGTAGTATCCCCACAGGGGGCCTAACCAATGAGCAGTTCTTC
TRBV27,11,-,TRBJ1-1,-,CASNRAGLSFF,TGTGCCAGCAATCGGGCAGGGCTAAGTTTCTTT
TRBV7-2,18,-,TRBJ2-7,-,CASSLGVAGPATSYEQYF,TGTGCCAGCAGCTTAGGGGTGGCGGGGCCCGCTACCTCCTACGAGCAGTACTTC
TRBV27,14,-,TRBJ1-5,-,CASSLQSSNQPQHF,TGTGCCAGCAGTTTACAGTCGAGCAATCAGCCCCAGCATTTT
TRBV6-5,14,-,TRBJ1-5,-,CASRKGDSNQPQHF,TGTGCCAGCAGGAAAGGGGATAGCAATCAGCCCCAGCATTTT
TRBV18,16,-,TRBJ2-1,-,CASSPERILLYNEQFF,TGTGCCAGCTCACCTGAGCGGATACTGCTTTACAATGAGCAGTTCTTC
TRBV5-6,16,few,TRBJ1-3,TRBD1,CASSILTGGYRNTIYF,TGTGCCAGCAGCATACTGACAGGGGGCTATAGAAACACCATATATTTT
TRBV2,14,-,TRBJ1-5,-,CASRQGLSSQPQHF,TGTGCCAGCAGACAGGGTCTATCTAGTCAGCCCCAGCATTTT
TRBV5-6,15,-,TRBJ2-1,TRBD2,CASSGTSGGYNEQFF,TGTGCCAGCAGCGGAACTAGCGGGGGCTACAATGAGCAGTTCTTC
TRBV19,14,-,TRBJ1-6,-,CATPRGSSNSPLHF,TGTGCCACCCCTAGGGGCAGCTCCAATTCACCCCTCCACTTT
TRBV6-6,12,-,TRBJ2-5,-,CASIAPGETQYF,TGTGCCAGCATCGCCCCCGGGGAGACCCAGTACTTC
TRBV19,18,-,TRBJ1-5,TRBD1,CASSGGTGGRASNQPQHF,TGTGCCAGTAGTGGCGGGACAGGGGGCCGGGCAAGCAATCAGCCCCAGCATTTT
TRBV9,13,-,TRBJ1-1,-,CASSPRGNTEAFF,TGTGCCAGCAGCCCGCGGGGGAACACTGAAGCTTTCTTT
TRBV5-4,15,-,TRBJ2-1,-,CASSSATGGLNEQFF,TGTGCCAGCAGCTCCGCGACAGGAGGACTGAATGAGCAGTTCTTC
TRBV5-6,18,-,TRBJ2-1,-,CASSQVVALDLARGEQFF,TGTGCCAGCAGCCAGGTCGTGGCGTTGGATCTGGCTAGGGGTGAGCAGTTCTTC
TRBV7-2,17,-,TRBJ2-1,-,CASSLASRGKTYNEQFF,TGTGCCAGCAGCTTAGCGTCCCGGGGTAAGACCTACAATGAGCAGTTCTTC
TRBV6-5,15,-,TRBJ1-2,-,CASSYSPAGNYGYTF,TGTGCCAGCAGTTACTCGCCGGCAGGGAACTATGGCTACACCTTC
TRBV6-6,14,-,TRBJ1-1,TRBD1,CASKVTGAVTEAFF,TGTGCCAGCAAGGTAACAGGGGCGGTCACTGAAGCTTTCTTT
TRBV18,12,many,TRBJ1-1,-,CASSAASPEAFF,TGTGCCAGCTCAGCGGCAAGCCCTGAAGCTTTCTTT
TRBV6-6,16,-,TRBJ1-4,TRBD1,CASSRTGRATNEKLFF,TGTGCCAGCAGTAGGACAGGGAGGGCAACTAATGAAAAACTGTTTTTT
TRBV7-3,14,-,TRBJ2-7,-,CASSSSGTRDEQYF,TGTGCCAGCAGCTCTTCCGGGACAAGGGACGAGCAGTACTTC
TRBV3-1/TRBV3-2,17,-,TRBJ2-7,TRBD2,CASSPWTSGGTFYEQYF,TGTGCCAGCAGCCCCTGGACTAGCGGGGGGACTTTCTACGAGCAGTACTTC
TRBV19,15,-,TRBJ2-1,TRBD1,CASSLDRGSYNEQFF,TGTGCCAGTAGTTTAGACAGGGGGTCCTACAATGAGCAGTTCTTC
TRBV28,12,-,TRBJ2-7,-,CASSFQNYEQYF,TGTGCCAGCAGTTTCCAGAACTACGAGCAGTACTTC
TRBV24-1,13,many,TRBJ2-7,-,CATSDPNRDEQYF,TGTGCCACCAGTGACCCTAACAGGGACGAGCAGTACTTC
TRBV18,15,-,TRBJ2-3,TRBD1,CASSSSGTGFDTQYF,TGTGCCAGCTCATCATCCGGGACAGGGTTCGATACGCAGTATTTT
TRBV3-1/TRBV3-2,11,few,TRBJ1-2,-,CASSLNRGYTF,TGTGCCAGCAGTTTGAACAGGGGCTACACCTTC
TRBV6-5,14,-,TRBJ2-2,-,CATSGLVNTGELFF,TGTGCCACCTCGGGACTGGTGAACACCGGGGAGCTGTTTTTT
TRBV6-4,15,-,TRBJ2-5,-,CASSDQHGGQETQYF,TGTGCCAGCAGTGACCAGCACGGGGGTCAAGAGACCCAGTACTTC
TRBV24-1,16,-,TRBJ1-2,TRBD1,CATSDAQGAGGYGYTF,TGTGCCACCAGTGATGCCCAGGGGGCAGGGGGCTATGGCTACACCTTC
TRBV19,15,-,TRBJ1-2,-,CASSVSGQKLYGYTF,TGTGCCAGTAGCGTCTCAGGACAGAAACTCTATGGCTACACCTTC
TRBV5-1,15,-,TRBJ2-5,TRBD1,CASSLGLRGQETQYF,TGCGCCAGCAGCTTGGGTCTCAGGGGGCAAGAGACCCAGTACTTC
TRBV7-2,15,-,TRBJ2-7,-,CASSSRGGGPLEQYF,TGTGCCAGCAGCTCCAGGGGTGGGGGCCCCCTCGAGCAGTACTTC
TRBV6-1,13,-,TRBJ2-3,-,CASSRGAGDTQYF,TGTGCCAGCAGCCGGGGGGCGGGAGATACGCAGTATTTT
TRBV30,16,-,TRBJ2-3,-,CAWTLGGGGGMNTQYF,TGTGCCTGGACCTTAGGAGGAGGGGGCGGGATGAATACGCAGTATTTT
TRBV5-6,15,-,TRBJ1-4,TRBD1,CASSRGTGGYEKLFF,TGTGCCAGCAGTCGCGGGACAGGGGGTTATGAAAAACTGTTTTTT
TRBV6-1,14,-,TRBJ1-4,-,CASSEDPGREKLFF,TGTGCCAGCAGTGAAGACCCGGGTAGGGAAAAACTGTTTTTT
TRBV19,15,-,TRBJ1-1,-,CASLTGALANTEAFF,TGTGCCAGTCTCACAGGAGCCCTGGCGAACACTGAAGCTTTCTTT
TRBV5-1,16,once,TRBJ1-2,TRBD1,CASRRTGEALGYGYTF,TGCGCCAGCAGACGGACAGGGGAGGCCCTTGGATATGGCTACACCTTC
TRBV18,13,-,TRBJ1-5,-,CASSPQSNQPQHF,TGTGCCAGCTCACCCCAGAGCAATCAGCCCCAGCATTTT
TRBV6-5,15,-,TRBJ2-7,TRBD1,CASSYSRQGDYEQYF,TGTGCCAGCAGTTACTCCCGACAGGGGGACTACGAGCAGTACTTC